This TCR beta chain was captured by sequencing in a study of early T cells in non-severe SARS-CoV-2 infection. With V trimmed by 4 bases and J by 4 bases, 5 bases remained unmatched. Per germline, CDR1 SGHRS and CDR2 YFSETQ. The CDR3 length is 16 residues. MiXCR, run by TCRdb on the 5' RACE reads, gives a single entry per CDR3 protein. The data show tens of thousands of distinct CDR3 sequences, roughly 13% seen once. Sequenced: whole blood. The receptor's source is an adult who was a healthcare worker with PCR-confirmed SARS-CoV-2 infection or an uninfected control (not recorded which). The chain employs TRBV5-1 and TRBJ2-2; 12 nucleotides agree with TRBD1. In DNA form, the CDR3 reads TGCGCCAGCAGCGGGACAGGGGGCGAGATCACCGGGGAGCTGTTTTTT. It yields the protein CASSGTGGEITGELFF.